The entry below gives a single T cell receptor (beta chain) sequence along with its context. The target of this receptor is not known. No base quality values were provided; no much bigger clone lies one nucleotide off. Systemically healthy Caucasian individuals from Russia, over 30 in total and aged about 6 to 95 years, were included as donors. Approximately 11 milliliters of peripheral blood were drawn from each donor into EDTA-treated Vacutainer tubes. PBMCs were isolated by Ficoll-Paque density-gradient centrifugation, with at least 6.5 million obtained per sample. Total RNA, at least 6 micrograms per sample, was extracted from PBMCs with Trizol reagent. The percentages of naive CD45RAhigh/CD27high T cells were determined by flow cytometry on a PBMC aliquot from every donor. The data were obtained in a study of blood T cells in healthy people across ages (dated by TCRdb to the mid-2010s). Study-level background: In model experiments, roughly one uniquely barcoded TCR beta cDNA molecule per two T cells was captured by template switching. To track age-related changes in TCR beta repertoire diversity, the study relied on deep sequencing normalized with unique cDNA molecular identifiers. The donors were divided into four age groups: young (average approximately 16 years), middle-aged (roughly 40), aged (about 61) and long-lived (roughly 82). Donors of different ages were randomly distributed across sequencing lanes to avoid experimental bias. Using the same blood draw, the study looked at two additional independent replicas of 1 million unique cDNA reads for two donors, one aged 18 to 30 and the other aged 80 or older.

Broader findings and caveats from the paper: Bulk unsorted PBMC profiling prevented conclusive comparison of naive and antigen-experienced compartments. The percentage of naive T cells measured by flow cytometry correlated strongly with observed TCR beta diversity. Observed TCR beta diversity per million T cells fell roughly linearly with age, and a significant reduction was already apparent by age around 44. Compared with the aged group, more naive CD4+ T cells, fewer expanded clones and increased TCR diversity were shown by the long-lived group, suggesting age selection. Because donor CMV infection status was unknown, age-related changes in expanded clonotypes were potentially confounded. Estimates of total diversity based on one million sequenced T cells were regarded as lower bounds and as underestimates.

From the cysteine through the phenylalanine, the CDR3 covers 14 amino acids. Only the CDR3 DNA stays, 42 bases, in frame from base 1. Library method: 5' RACE. The data were produced on an Illumina HiSeq 2500. The second PCR ran for about 6 to 11 cycles and used a J-beta primer mix along with a sample-barcoded 5' primer. A template-switch 5' adaptor carrying 12 random nucleotides introduced a unique molecular identifier onto each TCR beta cDNA molecule. Each sample yielded at least 2.5 million CDR3-containing paired-end reads. First-strand cDNA synthesis was performed from all RNA using the Mint cDNA synthesis kit, with priming by a TRBC-specific oligonucleotide. All cDNA was treated with uracil-DNA glycosylase and then went through a first 18-cycle PCR with the universal primers M1SS and BC2_uni_R. As for how the authors treated the data: For normalization, 1 million high-quality reads, each with a distinct molecular identifier, were randomly selected from each sample. Reads with shared molecular identifiers were discarded instead of being binned into consensus sequences. MiTCR, run with a Q25 quality threshold and the strictest error-elimination algorithm, handled CDR3 identification, clonotype clustering and error correction. Lower-bound total TCR beta diversity was estimated with a nonparametric unseen species model using Euler transformation. Using fastp trimming at Q25 and MiXCR clonotype assembly, TCRdb reanalyzed the public sequencing data and kept in-frame beta chains. Each record represents a unique CDR3 protein, reported with the most common genes and DNA among its rows. TCRdb's processing, not the study's, gives the V and J calls here. This sample is represented by hundreds of thousands of distinct CDR3 sequences; over 40% of them were singletons. Approximately 29% of the sample rests with the top ten.

The sequence was collected from a man at least 80 years old in good health. The V gene is TRBV21-1 and the J gene is TRBJ2-7; the table's D call, TRBD2, has no DNA check behind it. TRBV21-1 is a recognized pseudogene. The specimen sequenced was blood. The CDR3 amino acid sequence is: CASQIRRAYYEQYF. At the DNA level, the sequence is TGTGCCAGCCAGATTCGGCGGGCTTACTACGAGCAGTACTTC.